This T cell receptor (beta chain) was found in a study of identical twins. Many counts were recorded for this clonotype. The junction and the germline gene differ at one end; a read error may be behind it. TCRdb passed the 5' RACE reads through MiXCR, listing each CDR3 protein once. The profile shows approximately 500,000 distinct CDR3 sequences, roughly 15% of them singletons. These data also featured in a second study, about yellow fever vaccine responses in identical twins. That work adds: Convergence reportedly seemed to mark part of the twins' vaccine T cell response, with personalization marking the rest.

This sequence originates from a woman aged 18 to 35 in good health. Sequencing was done on a sample of CD4+ T cells sorted from blood.

CDR3 sequence: CASRPGTSGNNEQFF. The DNA of the CDR3 is TGTGCCAGCAGGCCCGGGACTAGCGGGAACAATGAGCAGTTCTTC. The J gene is TRBJ2-1, the V gene TRBV5-1; 13 bases match TRBD2. CDR1 and CDR2 (germline): SGHRS, YFSETQ. The CDR3 spans 15 residues.